This T cell receptor (beta chain) is from a study of blood T cell repertoires in COVID-19. Sequencing was performed with immunoSEQ multiplex PCR; in TCRdb, only in-frame clones are kept and a portion is missing. Altogether tens of thousands of clones are present, 70% to 90% being singletons, with the ten largest covering 55% to 70%. Trimming shortened V by 0 bases and J by 2 bases, and 20 bases separated the two germline ends. The germline gives CDR1 SGHRS, CDR2 YFSETQ. This CDR3 spans 18 amino acids. V usage is TRBV5-1 and J usage is TRBJ1-2; no firm D call. The sequence came from a man aged 65 to 79 with acute or convalescent COVID-19. Material for sequencing was peripheral blood. This chain's CDR3 is CASSLVGGGPTTNYGYTF. In DNA, the CDR3 is TGCGCCAGCAGCTTGGTAGGAGGCGGCCCCACTACGAACTATGGCTACACCTTC.